Reported below is one TCR beta chain. Its antigen is unknown. Produced via immunoSEQ multiplex PCR; TCRdb's table is partial and in-frame only. The sample contains roughly 150,000 clones, roughly 92% of which appear only once. V lost 2 bases, J lost 3 bases, and 7 bases lay in between. Germline CDR1 and CDR2: GTSNPN and SVGIG (reference sequence). The CDR3 spans 12 residues. This sample was taken from a study of T cell responses to AZD1222 COVID-19 vaccine. Whole-study context: Second doses were pooled across both intervals (about 4 or about 12 weeks). Study conclusions and caveats: Dominant at 160-218 and 743-854, vaccine-associated CD4 TCRs also spanned spike. Spike-specific TCRs gained breadth and depth after people received two AZD1222 doses. Donors, mostly white British, included more females; clonal diversity was possibly underestimated.

The material was peripheral blood, obtained on day 0 of AZD1222 vaccination. This sequence originates from an adult in good health. V gene TRBV30 combines with J gene TRBJ1-1; a possible D gene is TRBD1 (5 bases). CDR3 nucleotide sequence: TGTGCCTGGAGTTTAGGGGACACTGAAGCTTTCTTT. Residues: CAWSLGDTEAFF.